Below, 26 T cell receptor beta chains from the same sample are listed, as sequenced in a study of cytomegalovirus exposure and HLA in healthy donors. The PCR made use of 60 Vbeta and 13 Jbeta primers. Profiling relied on immunoSEQ multiplex PCR, and the TCRdb table lists in-frame clones only, not all of them. The sample records about 110,000 clones, less than 85% being singletons. Specimen: PBMCs. These receptors came from a man aged 25 to 45 in good health and CMV-seropositive.

The rearrangement links TRBV4-1 to TRBJ2-1; 7 nucleotides line up with TRBD1. Per germline, CDR1 MGHRA and CDR2 YSYEKL. V was clipped by 4 bases and J by 8 bases; unmatched bases: 5. This CDR3 has 13 amino acids. The CDR3 sequence is CASSPDRDDEQFF. CDR3 coding DNA: TGCGCCAGCAGCCCCGACAGGGACGATGAGCAGTTCTTC.

This clone appeared many times. This sequence joins TRBV29-1 and TRBJ1-2, with TRBD1 matching over 7 bases. The V and J ends lost 4 bases and 4 bases, in that order; junction bases with no gene match: 0. Germline loops: CDR1 SQVTM, CDR2 ANQGSEA. The CDR3 loop spans 11 amino acids. The CDR3 coding sequence is TGCAGCGTTGGGGACAGCTATGGCTACACCTTC. Translation gives CSVGDSYGYTF.

The chain couples TRBV6-1 to TRBJ2-7; 7 bases line up with TRBD1. Germline loops: CDR1 MNHNS, CDR2 SASEGT. This CDR3 is built from 16 residues. Germline trimming cut 0 bases from V and 3 bases from J; bases unmatched to any gene: 8. CDR3 sequence reads: CASSEAPGQASYEQYF. CDR3 sequence (DNA): TGTGCCAGCAGTGAAGCTCCTGGACAGGCGAGCTACGAGCAGTACTTC.

V gene TRBV23-1 combines with J gene TRBJ1-4, with D perhaps TRBD1 (5 bases). TRBV23-1 is filed as an ORF, its function uncertain. The CDR3 extends over 20 amino acids. V gave up 0 bases and J gave up 8 bases, with 28 bases separating them. CDR3 protein: CASSQSDGGTAHQIVEKLFF. The CDR3 bases are TGCGCCAGCAGTCAATCGGACGGGGGGACCGCGCATCAAATAGTCGAAAAACTGTTTTTT.

Only a few counts were recorded for this clone. The chain joins TRBV18 to TRBJ2-2; tentatively, D is TRBD1 (5 bases). From germline, CDR1 is KGHSH and CDR2 LQKENI. V lost 4 bases and J lost 3, with 9 bases in between. The length of the CDR3 is 14 residues. The CDR3 region has the DNA TGTGCCAGCTCACACGACAGCTACACCGGGGAGCTGTTTTTT. Amino acid sequence: CASSHDSYTGELFF.

The CDR3 sequence: CASSPRGNQPQHF. The DNA for the CDR3 is TGTGCCAGCAGTCCTCGGGGCAATCAGCCCCAGCATTTT. The V gene is TRBV27, the J gene TRBJ1-5; D is uncertain. Germline V gives CDR1 MNHEY, CDR2 SMNVEV (reference sequence). CDR3 length: 13 amino acids. Trimming took off 5 bases at V and 2 bases at J, with 7 bases between the two ends.

CDR3 in DNA: TGTGCCAGCGTAGGGTTTACAGGGGTACGAGGCTACACCTTC. This gives the protein CASVGFTGVRGYTF. The chain carries TRBV2 and TRBJ1-2; 7 bases match TRBD1. The V and J ends lost 8 bases and 8 bases, in that order; junction bases with no gene match: 14. Germline lookup yields CDR1 SNHLY and CDR2 FYNNEI. The CDR3 is 14 residues long.

This chain links TRBV6-1 with TRBJ2-5, with 7 positions matching TRBD1. The J call may be in error: the DNA end matches TRBJ2-7 better. The CDR3 is 14 amino acids. Germline V lookup: CDR1 MNHNS, CDR2 SASEGT. CDR3 nucleotide sequence: TGTGCCACGCGACCCCGGGACAGCTCCTACGAGCAGTACTTC. This codes for CATRPRDSSYEQYF.

The chain couples TRBV28 to TRBJ2-3; 10 bases agree with TRBD1. Germline CDR1 is MDHEN and CDR2 is SYDVKM. The trim removed 3 bases at V and 2 bases at J, leaving 8 bases unmatched. This CDR3 region has 17 residues. CDR3 bases: TGTGCCAGCAGTTTTACTATTGGACAGGGGGACACAGATACGCAGTATTTT. It yields the protein CASSFTIGQGDTDTQYF.

This clone turned up a few times. V gene TRBV6-5 combines with J gene TRBJ1-2; TRBD1 agrees at 7 bases. CDR1 MNHEY and CDR2 SVGAGI come from the germline V gene. Trimming at V came to 6 bases and at J to 1 base, leaving 5 bases not matched to a gene. The CDR3 totals 14 residues. Here the CDR3 DNA reads TGTGCCAGCAGGCAGGGACAGTTTAACTATGGCTACACCTTC. Protein sequence: CASRQGQFNYGYTF.

This clone appeared a few times. The chain joins TRBV9 to TRBJ2-1; 10 bases match TRBD2. The CDR3 extends over 14 amino acids. Trimming cost V 10 bases and J 6 bases; bases outside gene matches: 10. CDR1 SGDLS and CDR2 YYNGEE come from the germline V gene. The CDR3 loop is CAGSAGGNSNEQFF. CDR3 in DNA: TGTGCCGGCTCAGCGGGGGGGAACTCCAATGAGCAGTTCTTC.

The rearrangement links TRBV27 to TRBJ2-7, with D perhaps TRBD1 (5 bases). With 3 bases removed from V and 5 bases from J, the gap between germline ends came to 8 bases. The CDR3 totals 12 residues. CDR1 is MNHEY and CDR2 is SMNVEV in the germline V gene (reference sequence). CDR3 bases: TGTGCCAGCAGTTTGTTAGGGGACGAGCAGTACTTC. Encoded protein: CASSLLGDEQYF.

The chain carries TRBV7-2 and TRBJ1-5; D is undetermined. This CDR3 comprises 15 residues. V dropped 5 bases and J dropped 3 bases, with 14 bases sitting between them. Germline assignment: CDR1 SGHTA and CDR2 FQGNSA. The CDR3 is CASSLLSDSNQPQHF. CDR3 coding DNA: TGTGCCAGCAGCCTCCTAAGCGACTCCAATCAGCCCCAGCATTTT.

The chain recombines TRBV30 with TRBJ1-5; D is uncertain. Germline CDR1 is GTSNPN and CDR2 is SVGIG (reference sequence). This CDR3 has 13 residues. Trimming stripped 3 bases from V and 0 bases from J, with 6 bases between. CDR3 region: CAWSRDSNQPQHF. The CDR3 DNA reads TGTGCCTGGAGCCGGGATAGCAATCAGCCCCAGCATTTT.

V is TRBV5-1 and J is TRBJ1-2, with D possibly being TRBD1 (5 bases). CDR3 size: 14 residues. Trimming cost V 1 base and J 6 bases, with 13 bases left between them. Germline loops: CDR1 SGHRS, CDR2 YFSETQ. The CDR3 protein is CASSLFQGRDGYTF. CDR3 nucleotide sequence: TGCGCCAGCAGCTTGTTCCAGGGTCGCGATGGCTACACCTTC. The entire variable domain, with the rest obtained from reference TRBV5-1 and TRBJ1-2, is as follows: KAGVTQTPRYLIKTRGQQVTLSCSPISGHRSVSWYQQTPGQGLQFLFEYFSETQRNKGNFPGRFSGRQFSNSRSEMNVSTLELGDSALYLCASSLFQGRDGYTFGSGTRLTVV.

For the CDR3, the DNA is TGTGCCAGCAGCCAAGGGGCAGGCAAAGCTTCATACGAGCAGTACTTC. This codes for CASSQGAGKASYEQYF. The chain joins TRBV7-2 to TRBJ2-7, with D maybe TRBD1 (5 bases). The germline V and J ends were trimmed by 5 bases and 4 bases, with 21 bases remaining between them. The length of the CDR3 is 16 residues. From germline, CDR1 is SGHTA and CDR2 FQGNSA.

This clone turned up a few times. This rearrangement joins TRBV30 to TRBJ1-1; perhaps TRBD1 as D (5 bases). This CDR3 spans 16 amino acids. V was pared by 2 bases and J by 1 base, with 17 bases between. The germline gives CDR1 GTSNPN, CDR2 SVGIG (reference sequence). The CDR3 sequence is CAWSLPSGGTNTEAFF. CDR3 bases: TGTGCCTGGAGTCTCCCCTCGGGAGGGACGAACACTGAAGCTTTCTTT.

This clone was seen only a few times. Other DNA sequences of this sample code for an identical CDR3. The chain recombines TRBV7-2 with TRBJ1-1; 8 nucleotides line up with TRBD1. The CDR3 loop spans 11 amino acids. V shed 2 bases, J shed 13 bases, and the junction held 3 bases outside the gene matches. CDR1 and CDR2 (germline): SGHTA, FQGNSA. The CDR3 region has the DNA TGTGCCAGCAGCTTAAGGACAGGGCTTTTCTTT. Its translation: CASSLRTGLFF. Complete variable domain (other parts from reference TRBV7-2 and TRBJ1-1): GAGVSQSPSNKVTEKGKDVELRCDPISGHTALYWYRQSLGQGLEFLIYFQGNSAPDKSGLPSDRFSAERTGGSVSTLTIQRTQQEDSAVYLCASSLRTGLFFGQGTRLTVV.

This clone was seen a few times. The chain is built from TRBV11-2 and TRBJ2-1, with D perhaps matching TRBD2 (7 bases). Germline V gene lookup returns CDR1 SGHAT and CDR2 FQNNGV. The CDR3 spans 14 residues. V was pared by 8 bases and J by 7 bases, with 18 bases between. The CDR3 spells CASEDRGAENEQFF. CDR3 nucleotides: TGTGCCAGCGAGGACCGGGGGGCGGAAAATGAGCAGTTCTTC.

The chain combines TRBV9 with TRBJ2-1; 8 bases align to TRBD2. The CDR3 consists of 12 residues. Trimming took 4 bases from V and 9 from J; bases not matched to a gene: 3. Germline CDR1 and CDR2: SGDLS and YYNGEE. The CDR3 region is CASSPGGGEQFF. The CDR3 bases are TGTGCCAGCAGCCCCGGGGGGGGTGAGCAGTTCTTC.

The chain carries TRBV4-3 and TRBJ2-7; 7 bases agree with TRBD1. Per the germline V gene, CDR1 is LGHNA and CDR2 is YSLEER. V was pared by 0 bases and J by 1 base, with 9 bases of the junction left unmatched. The CDR3 runs 17 residues. The CDR3 region has the DNA TGCGCCAGCAGCCAAGATATTCCCGGACAGGTTTCCTACGAGCAGTACTTC. Translating gives CASSQDIPGQVSYEQYF.

The chain recombines TRBV6-5 with TRBJ1-1, with D maybe TRBD1 (6 bases). This CDR3 contains 14 residues. The V gene's germline CDR1 is MNHEY and CDR2 SVGAGI. Trimming pared 6 bases from V and 3 bases from J, leaving 14 bases between. CDR3 in DNA: TGTGCCAGCAGCCCGGGGCACAGGGACACTGAAGCTTTCTTT. It codes for CASSPGHRDTEAFF.

This chain joins TRBV5-1 and TRBJ2-1, with D hard to call. Per the germline V gene, CDR1 is SGHRS and CDR2 is YFSETQ. Trimming removed 0 bases from V and 3 bases from J, with 10 bases in between. This CDR3 is 15 amino acids long. CDR3 sequence: CASSLVGQDYNEQFF. The CDR3 nucleotides read TGCGCCAGCAGCTTGGTGGGCCAAGACTACAATGAGCAGTTCTTC.

This clone has more than one count but fewer than ten. This chain connects TRBV14 to TRBJ1-2, with 7 bases identical to TRBD1. Per germline, CDR1 SGHDN and CDR2 FVKESK. This CDR3 has 14 amino acids. With V trimmed by 4 bases and J by 8 bases, 10 bases remained unmatched. Here the CDR3 DNA reads TGTGCCAGCAGCCCCTACGACAGGGCCTGGGGCTACACCTTC. Translation gives CASSPYDRAWGYTF.

The rearrangement links TRBV10-3 to TRBJ2-3; TRBD2 aligns across 7 bases. CDR1 is ENHRY and CDR2 is SYGVKD in the germline V gene. Trimming cost V 11 bases and J 10 bases; bases outside gene matches: 18. CDR3 length: 14 residues. Here the CDR3 reads CASRNSGELLAQYF. The CDR3 DNA follows: TGTGCCTCGCGGAACAGCGGGGAGTTGTTAGCGCAGTATTTT.

The CDR3 DNA reads as TGTGCCAGCAGCCAAGATCTCGGGGGATGGCAGTTCTTC. This translates into CASSQDLGGWQFF. This rearrangement joins TRBV14 to TRBJ2-1, with TRBD2 as a possible D gene (6 bases). The CDR3 contains 13 residues. CDR1 SGHDN and CDR2 FVKESK come from the germline V gene. The V end was cut by 0 bases, the J end by 12 bases, with 12 bases between.